This paragraph covers one TCR beta chain sequence. What it binds is not known. This sample is part of a study of shared clonotypes between healthy human individuals. Points from the study as a whole: The sharing of around 5% of naive CD4 clonotypes was seen across a handful of donors.

In the naive CD8 group, cells lacked CD45RO and were positively selected for CCR7, so terminally differentiated effector memory CD45RA+ cells were left out. As processed by the authors: Filtering was not the same, since immunoSEQ gave junction-only sequences without quality scores. The repertoire was sequenced with immunoSEQ multiplex PCR; TCRdb's copy has only in-frame clones and lacks some. V, J and clone size derive from that table, while D and trimming were established from the DNA sequence. Of a few million clones in the sample, roughly 95% were seen once. Sequencing input: naive CD8+ T cells from PBMCs. This clonotype originated in a man in his late teens or twenties in good health. Some clones in this sample may be carry-over from other donors' samples.

The CDR3 loop reads CAISESEDYGYTF. CDR3 bases: TGTGCCATCAGTGAGTCGGAAGACTATGGCTACACCTTC. J is TRBJ1-2 and V is TRBV10-3; D unresolved. CDR1 is ENHRY, CDR2 SYGVKD, per germline. V lost 0 bases and J lost 3, with 5 bases in between. The CDR3 is 13 amino acids.